This TCR beta chain comes out of a study of T cells in Graves' hyperthyroidism and ophthalmopathy. Regarding the study as a whole: Ophthalmopathy, as predicted by the model, came a median approximately 5.9 months after the prediction. Also found in blood were most expanded thyroid clonotypes above 0.001.

Concerning this clonotype itself: What it recognizes is unknown.

The germline V and J ends were trimmed by 1 base and 3 bases, with 13 bases remaining between them. Germline values: CDR1 SGHTA, CDR2 FQGTGA. The CDR3 is 15 amino acids. Participants, patients aged 18 to 65, had newly diagnosed hyperthyroidism with a duration under 2 months. This sample holds PBMCs from 8 to 10 ml fresh peripheral blood. The investigators amplified TCR beta CDR3 regions from RNA transcripts. TCR CDR3 regions were first amplified by RT-PCR with HTBI primers. A single record per CDR3 protein comes from TCRdb applying MiXCR to the multiplex PCR reads. Here the sample spans 600,000 to 750,000 distinct CDR3 sequences, 17% being singletons.

This chain joins TRBV7-3 and TRBJ2-7; D might be TRBD1 (6 bases). Sequenced material: blood. This sequence was found in a man aged 50-59 years with Graves' hyperthyroidism. The CDR3 DNA follows: TGTGCCAGCAGCTTAAACCCCGGACAGAGCTACGAGCAGTACTTC. This translates into CASSLNPGQSYEQYF.